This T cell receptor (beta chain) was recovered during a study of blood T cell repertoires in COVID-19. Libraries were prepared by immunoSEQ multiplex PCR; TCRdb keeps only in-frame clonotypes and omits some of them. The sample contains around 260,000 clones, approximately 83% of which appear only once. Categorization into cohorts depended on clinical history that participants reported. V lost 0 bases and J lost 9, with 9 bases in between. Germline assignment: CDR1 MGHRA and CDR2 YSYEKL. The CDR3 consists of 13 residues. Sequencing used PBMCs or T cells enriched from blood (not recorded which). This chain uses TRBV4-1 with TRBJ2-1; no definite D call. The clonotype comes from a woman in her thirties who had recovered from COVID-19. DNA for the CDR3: TGCGCCAGCAGCCAAGATTGGGCTCCTGAGCAGTTCTTC. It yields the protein CASSQDWAPEQFF.